Detailed here is one T cell receptor beta chain. Its specificity is unknown. Germline V gene sequence: CDR1 SGHRS, CDR2 YFSETQ. Trimming removed 2 bases from V and 8 bases from J; junction bases left unmatched: 5. This CDR3 spans 15 amino acids. This sample stems from a study of T-cell memory formation after mild COVID-19. For the study at large: Clustering of TCRs was largely donor specific.

Whole-study results and caveats: Day 15 to 85 contracting clones showed balanced CD4/CD8; later expanders leaned CD4+. Pre-infection memory contained some responding clones, which suggested that cross-reactive memory had joined.

It was 5'RACE with constant-segment primers that produced the TCR alpha and TCR beta cDNA libraries, which carried sample barcodes and UMIs. In TCRdb, the 5' RACE reads were re-called with MiXCR into one record per CDR3 protein. The repertoire holds 450,000 or so distinct CDR3 sequences, with approximately 23% as singletons. The chain carries TRBV5-1 and TRBJ1-4, with TRBD1 matching 11 bases. The sample was PBMCs or a T cell subset sorted from them (not recorded which). The clonotype was recovered from an adult woman who had mild COVID-19 (a few samples of this study predate the infection). Cell type and time point are not known. In nucleotides, the CDR3 is TGCGCCAGCAGCTTTCCGGGACAGGGGGAGGAAAAACTGTTTTTT. This codes for CASSFPGQGEEKLFF.